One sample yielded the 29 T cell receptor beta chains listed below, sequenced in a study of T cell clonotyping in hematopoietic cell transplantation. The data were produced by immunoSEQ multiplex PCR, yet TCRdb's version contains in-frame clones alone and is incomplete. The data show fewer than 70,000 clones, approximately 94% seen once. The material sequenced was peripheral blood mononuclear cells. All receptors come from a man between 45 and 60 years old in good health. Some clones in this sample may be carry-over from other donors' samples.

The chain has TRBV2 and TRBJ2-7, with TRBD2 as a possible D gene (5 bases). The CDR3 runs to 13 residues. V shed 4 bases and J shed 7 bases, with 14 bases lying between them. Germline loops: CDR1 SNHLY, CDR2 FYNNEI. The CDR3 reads CASSGTPPREQYF. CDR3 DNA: TGTGCCAGCAGTGGGACTCCTCCTCGAGAGCAGTACTTC. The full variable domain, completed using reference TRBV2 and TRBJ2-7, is EPEVTQTPSHQVTQMGQEVILRCVPISNHLYFYWYRQILGQKVEFLVSFYNNEISEKSEIFDDQFSVERPDGSNFTLKIRSTKLEDSAMYFCASSGTPPREQYFGPGTRLTVT.

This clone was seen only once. The DNA for the CDR3 is TGTGCCAGCAGGGAATTAGCGGGGGGCACAGATACGCAGTATTTT. This encodes CASRELAGGTDTQYF. This chain links TRBV6-1 with TRBJ2-3; 9 positions agree with TRBD2. This CDR3 spans 15 amino acids. In germline, CDR1 is MNHNS, CDR2 SASEGT. V lost 6 bases to trimming and J lost 1 base; unmatched junction nucleotides: 5.

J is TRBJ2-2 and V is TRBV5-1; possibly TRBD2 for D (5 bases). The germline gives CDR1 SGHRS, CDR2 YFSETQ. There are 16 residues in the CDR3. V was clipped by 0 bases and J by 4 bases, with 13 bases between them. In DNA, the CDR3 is TGCGCCAGCAGCTTGGCCATACTAGAGGGCACCGGGGAGCTGTTTTTT. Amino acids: CASSLAILEGTGELFF.

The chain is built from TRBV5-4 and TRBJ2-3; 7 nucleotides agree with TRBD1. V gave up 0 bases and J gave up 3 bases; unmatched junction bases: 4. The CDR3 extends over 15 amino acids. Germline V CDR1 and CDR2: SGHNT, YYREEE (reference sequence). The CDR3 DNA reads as TGTGCCAGCAGCTTGGGCAGGGGGAAAACAGATACGCAGTATTTT. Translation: CASSLGRGKTDTQYF. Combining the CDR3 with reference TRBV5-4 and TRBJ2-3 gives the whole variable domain ETGVTQSPTHLIKTRGQQVTLRCSSQSGHNTVSWYQQALGQGPQFIFQYYREEENGRGNFPPRFSGLQFPNYSSELNVNALELDDSALYLCASSLGRGKTDTQYFGPGTRLTVL.

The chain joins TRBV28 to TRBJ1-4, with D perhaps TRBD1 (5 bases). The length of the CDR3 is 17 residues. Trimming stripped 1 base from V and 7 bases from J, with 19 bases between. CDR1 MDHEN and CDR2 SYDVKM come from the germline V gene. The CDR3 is CASSLSRGLGSIEKLFF. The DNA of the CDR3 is TGTGCCAGCAGTTTATCCCGGGGCCTGGGGTCGATTGAAAAACTGTTTTTT.

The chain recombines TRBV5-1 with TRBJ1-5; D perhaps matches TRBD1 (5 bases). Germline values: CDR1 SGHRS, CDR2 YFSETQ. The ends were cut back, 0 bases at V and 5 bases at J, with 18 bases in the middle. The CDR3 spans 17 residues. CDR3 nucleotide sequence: TGCGCCAGCAGCTTGGCCCCCGGGACGGTGGATGATCAGCCCCAGCATTTT. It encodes CASSLAPGTVDDQPQHF.

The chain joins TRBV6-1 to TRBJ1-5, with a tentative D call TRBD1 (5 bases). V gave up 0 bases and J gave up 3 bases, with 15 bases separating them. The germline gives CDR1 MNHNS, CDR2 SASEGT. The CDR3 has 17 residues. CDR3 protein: CASSEATGVTVNQPQHF. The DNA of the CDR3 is TGTGCCAGCAGTGAAGCGACGGGTGTGACAGTCAATCAGCCCCAGCATTTT.

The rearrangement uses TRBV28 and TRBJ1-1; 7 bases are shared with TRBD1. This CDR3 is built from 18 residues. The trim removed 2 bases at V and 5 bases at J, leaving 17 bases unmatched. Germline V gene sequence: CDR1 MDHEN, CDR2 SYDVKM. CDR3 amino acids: CASSLTTYRGGLRTEAFF. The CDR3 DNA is TGTGCCAGCAGTTTAACTACTTACAGGGGAGGACTGAGAACTGAAGCTTTCTTT.

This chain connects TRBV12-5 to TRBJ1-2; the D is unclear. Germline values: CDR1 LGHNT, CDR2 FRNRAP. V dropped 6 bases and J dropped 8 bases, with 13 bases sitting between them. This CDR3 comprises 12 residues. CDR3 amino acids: CASGSDFFGYTF. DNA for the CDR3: TGTGCTAGTGGCTCGGACTTTTTCGGCTACACCTTC. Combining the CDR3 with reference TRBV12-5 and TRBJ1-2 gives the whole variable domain DARVTQTPRHKVTEMGQEVTMRCQPILGHNTVFWYRQTMMQGLELLAYFRNRAPLDDSGMPKDRFSAEMPDATLATLKIQPSEPRDSAVYFCASGSDFFGYTFGSGTRLTVV.

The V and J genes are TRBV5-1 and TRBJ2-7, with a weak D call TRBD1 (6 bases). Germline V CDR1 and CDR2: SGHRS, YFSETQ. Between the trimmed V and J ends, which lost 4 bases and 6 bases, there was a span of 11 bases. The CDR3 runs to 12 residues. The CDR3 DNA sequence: TGCGCCAGCAGCACACAGGGATCCGAGCAGTACTTC. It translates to CASSTQGSEQYF.

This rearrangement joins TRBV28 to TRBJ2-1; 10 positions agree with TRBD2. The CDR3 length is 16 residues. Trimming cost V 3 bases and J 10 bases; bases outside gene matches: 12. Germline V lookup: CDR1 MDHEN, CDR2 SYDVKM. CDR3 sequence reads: CASSFSVAGGRFEQFF. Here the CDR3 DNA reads TGTGCCAGCAGTTTCTCGGTAGCGGGAGGACGATTCGAGCAGTTCTTC.

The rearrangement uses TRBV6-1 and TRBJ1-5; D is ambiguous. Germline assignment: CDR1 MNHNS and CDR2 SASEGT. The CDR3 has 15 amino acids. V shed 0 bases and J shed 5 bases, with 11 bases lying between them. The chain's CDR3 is CASSEALGGHQPQHF. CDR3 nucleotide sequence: TGTGCCAGCAGTGAAGCTCTCGGTGGTCATCAGCCCCAGCATTTT.

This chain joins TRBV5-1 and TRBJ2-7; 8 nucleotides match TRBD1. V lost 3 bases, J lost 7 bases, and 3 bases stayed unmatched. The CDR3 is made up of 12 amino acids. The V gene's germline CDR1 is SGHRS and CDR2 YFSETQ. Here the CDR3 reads CASSWDRSEQYF. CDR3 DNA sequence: TGCGCCAGCAGCTGGGACAGGTCGGAGCAGTACTTC.

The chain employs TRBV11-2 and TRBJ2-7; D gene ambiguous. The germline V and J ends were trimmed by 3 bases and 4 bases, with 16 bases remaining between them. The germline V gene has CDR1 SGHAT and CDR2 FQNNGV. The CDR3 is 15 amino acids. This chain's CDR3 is CASSLTPEDGYEQYF. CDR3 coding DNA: TGTGCCAGCAGCTTGACTCCCGAGGATGGGTACGAGCAGTACTTC.

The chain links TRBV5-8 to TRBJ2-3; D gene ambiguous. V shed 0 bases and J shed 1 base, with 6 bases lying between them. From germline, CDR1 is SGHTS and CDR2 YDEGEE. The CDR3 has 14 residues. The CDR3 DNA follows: TGTGCCAGCAGCTTGGCTCATCGCACAGATACGCAGTATTTT. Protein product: CASSLAHRTDTQYF.

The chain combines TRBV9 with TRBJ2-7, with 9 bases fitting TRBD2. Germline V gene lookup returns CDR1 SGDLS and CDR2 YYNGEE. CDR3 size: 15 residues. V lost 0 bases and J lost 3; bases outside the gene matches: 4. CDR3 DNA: TGTGCCAGCAGCGTAGACAGCGGGGGGTTCTACGAGCAGTACTTC. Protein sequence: CASSVDSGGFYEQYF. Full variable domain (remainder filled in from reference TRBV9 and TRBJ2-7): DSGVTQTPKHLITATGQRVTLRCSPRSGDLSVYWYQQSLDQGLQFLIQYYNGEERAKGNILERFSAQQFPDLHSELNLSSLELGDSALYFCASSVDSGGFYEQYFGPGTRLTVT.

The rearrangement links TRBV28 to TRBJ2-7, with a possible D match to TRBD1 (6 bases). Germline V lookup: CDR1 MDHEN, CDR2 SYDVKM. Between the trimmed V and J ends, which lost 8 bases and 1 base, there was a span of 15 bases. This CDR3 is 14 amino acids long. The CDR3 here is CASSTGSLSYEQYF. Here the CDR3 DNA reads TGTGCCAGCTCTACAGGGTCCCTATCCTACGAGCAGTACTTC.

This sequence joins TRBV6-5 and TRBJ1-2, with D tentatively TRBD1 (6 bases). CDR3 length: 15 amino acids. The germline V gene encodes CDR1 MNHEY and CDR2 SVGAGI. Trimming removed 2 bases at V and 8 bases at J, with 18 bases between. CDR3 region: CASSYGTPVLGGYTF. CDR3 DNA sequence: TGTGCCAGCAGTTACGGGACACCAGTTTTGGGCGGCTACACCTTC.

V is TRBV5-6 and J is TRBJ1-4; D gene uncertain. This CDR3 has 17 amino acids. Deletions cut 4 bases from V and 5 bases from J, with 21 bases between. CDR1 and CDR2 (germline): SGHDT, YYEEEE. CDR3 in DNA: TGTGCCAGCAGCCTCAGACACAAGGGTAAATACAATGAAAAACTGTTTTTT. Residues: CASSLRHKGKYNEKLFF.

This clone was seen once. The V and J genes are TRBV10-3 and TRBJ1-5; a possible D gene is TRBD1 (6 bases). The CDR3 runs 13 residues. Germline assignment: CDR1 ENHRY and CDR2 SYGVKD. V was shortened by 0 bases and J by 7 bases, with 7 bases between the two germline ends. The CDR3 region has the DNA TGTGCCATCAGTGAGTCGACAGGACAGCCCCAGCATTTT. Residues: CAISESTGQPQHF.

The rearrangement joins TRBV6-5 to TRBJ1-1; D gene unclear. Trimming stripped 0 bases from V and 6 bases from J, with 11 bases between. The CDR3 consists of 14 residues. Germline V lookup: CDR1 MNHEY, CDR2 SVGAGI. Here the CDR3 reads CASSYSVAVSEAFF. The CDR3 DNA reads TGTGCCAGCAGTTACTCGGTGGCAGTTTCTGAAGCTTTCTTT.

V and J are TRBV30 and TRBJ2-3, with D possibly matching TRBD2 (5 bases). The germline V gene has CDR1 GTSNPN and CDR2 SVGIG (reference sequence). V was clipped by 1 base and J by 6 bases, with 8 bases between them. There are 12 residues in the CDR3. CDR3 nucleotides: TGTGCCTGGAGTGGGACTGACGATACGCAGTATTTT. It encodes CAWSGTDDTQYF.

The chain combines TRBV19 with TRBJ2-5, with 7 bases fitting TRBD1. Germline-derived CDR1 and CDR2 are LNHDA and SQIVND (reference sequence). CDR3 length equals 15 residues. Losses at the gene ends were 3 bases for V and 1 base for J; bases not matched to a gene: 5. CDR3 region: CASSILGQRQETQYF. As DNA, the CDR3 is TGTGCCAGTAGTATCTTGGGACAGCGCCAAGAGACCCAGTACTTC.

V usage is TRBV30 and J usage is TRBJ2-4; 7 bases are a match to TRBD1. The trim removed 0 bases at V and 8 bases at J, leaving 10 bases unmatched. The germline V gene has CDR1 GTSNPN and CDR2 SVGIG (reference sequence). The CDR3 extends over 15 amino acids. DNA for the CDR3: TGTGCCTGGAGTGTTAGACAGGGCCCTTTGGACATTCAGTACTTC. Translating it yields CAWSVRQGPLDIQYF.

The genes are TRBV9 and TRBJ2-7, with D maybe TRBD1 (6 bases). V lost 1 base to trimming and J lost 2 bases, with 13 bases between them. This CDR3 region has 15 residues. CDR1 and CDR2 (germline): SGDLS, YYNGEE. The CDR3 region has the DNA TGTGCCAGCAGCGTATCACAGGGATTGCCCTACGAGCAGTACTTC. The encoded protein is CASSVSQGLPYEQYF.

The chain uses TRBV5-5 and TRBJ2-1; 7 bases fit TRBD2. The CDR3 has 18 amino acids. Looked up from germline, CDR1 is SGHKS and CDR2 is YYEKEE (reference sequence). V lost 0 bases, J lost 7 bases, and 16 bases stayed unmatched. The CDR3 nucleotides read TGTGCCAGCAGCTTGGATGACGGGGGGAGGGGTTTGCGGAATGAGCAGTTCTTC. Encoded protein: CASSLDDGGRGLRNEQFF.

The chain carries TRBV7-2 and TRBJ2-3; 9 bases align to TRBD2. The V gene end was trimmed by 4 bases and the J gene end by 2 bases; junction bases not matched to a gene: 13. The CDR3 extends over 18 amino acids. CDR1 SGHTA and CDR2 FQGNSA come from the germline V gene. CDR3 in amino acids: CASSSIPRLAASTDTQYF. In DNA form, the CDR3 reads TGTGCCAGCAGCTCAATTCCTCGACTAGCGGCTTCCACAGATACGCAGTATTTT.

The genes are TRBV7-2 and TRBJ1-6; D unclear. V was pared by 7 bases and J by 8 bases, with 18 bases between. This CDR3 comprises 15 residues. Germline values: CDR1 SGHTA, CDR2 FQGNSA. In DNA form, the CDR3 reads TGTGCCAGCACCCTTGGGCGGCAGTTAGATTCACCCCTCCACTTT. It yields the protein CASTLGRQLDSPLHF.

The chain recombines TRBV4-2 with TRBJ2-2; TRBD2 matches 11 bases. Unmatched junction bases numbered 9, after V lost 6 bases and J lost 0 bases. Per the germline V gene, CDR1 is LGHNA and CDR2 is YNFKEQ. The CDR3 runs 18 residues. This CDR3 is CASSPLLTSGANTGELFF. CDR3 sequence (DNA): TGTGCCAGCAGTCCCCTTTTGACTAGCGGGGCGAACACCGGGGAGCTGTTTTTT.